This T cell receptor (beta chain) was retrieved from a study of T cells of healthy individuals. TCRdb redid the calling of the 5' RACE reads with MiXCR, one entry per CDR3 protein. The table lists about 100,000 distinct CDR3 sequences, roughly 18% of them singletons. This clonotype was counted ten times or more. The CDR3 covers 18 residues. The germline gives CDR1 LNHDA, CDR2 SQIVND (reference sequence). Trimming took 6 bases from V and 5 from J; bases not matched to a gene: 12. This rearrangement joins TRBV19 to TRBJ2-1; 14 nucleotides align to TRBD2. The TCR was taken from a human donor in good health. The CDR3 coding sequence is TGTGCCAGTAGATCCGGGTTGGGACTAGCGGGAGTAGACAATGAGCAGTTCTTC. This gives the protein CASRSGLGLAGVDNEQFF. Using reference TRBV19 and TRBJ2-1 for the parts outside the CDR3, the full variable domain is DGGITQSPKYLFRKEGQNVTLSCEQNLNHDAMYWYRQDPGQGLRLIYYSQIVNDFQKGDIAEGYSVSREKKESFPLTVTSAQKNPTAFYLCASRSGLGLAGVDNEQFFGPGTRLTVL.